This T cell receptor beta chain comes out of a study of blood T cell repertoires in COVID-19. Overall study: PBMCs, B-cell-depleted T cells, or T cells were the source of the cDNA or gDNA that made up the material.

This CDR3 is 16 amino acids long. Germline V CDR1 and CDR2: MNHEY, SMNVEV (reference sequence). With 6 bases clipped from V and 3 bases from J, the junction kept 13 bases outside the gene matches. The assay was immunoSEQ multiplex PCR, and TCRdb's table has in-frame clones only and misses some. The sample holds some 150,000 clones, roughly 87% seen once. The V call is TRBV27, the J call TRBJ1-2; 7 nucleotides line up with TRBD1. The TCR comes from a woman between 55 and 75 years old with active or convalescent COVID-19. The source material was peripheral blood. The CDR3 loop is CASSPWVQGLHYGYTF. For the CDR3, the DNA is TGTGCCAGCAGCCCCTGGGTACAGGGGTTGCACTATGGCTACACCTTC.